This T cell receptor (beta chain) stems from a study of T cell changes during pregnancy in multiple sclerosis. Profiling relied on immunoSEQ multiplex PCR, and the TCRdb table lists in-frame clones only, not all of them. This sample has approximately 99,000 clones, with under 95% found just once. The trim removed 0 bases at V and 7 bases at J, leaving 9 bases unmatched. Germline assignment: CDR1 SGDLS and CDR2 YYNGEE. CDR3 length equals 16 residues. The receptor was derived from a female donor with multiple sclerosis, enrolled in a pregnancy study. The chain employs TRBV9 and TRBJ2-1, with 8 bases fitting TRBD1. The specimen comprised peripheral blood, sampled after pregnancy. This CDR3 reads CASSVERDRTGNEQFF. Here the CDR3 DNA reads TGTGCCAGCAGCGTAGAGAGGGACAGGACTGGGAATGAGCAGTTCTTC.